This T cell receptor beta chain was recovered during a study of blood T cell repertoires in COVID-19. Study-wide context: The United States, Italy and Spain provided the acute and convalescent COVID-19 samples. From T cells, B-cell-depleted T cells, or PBMCs came the material, which was cDNA or gDNA.

In the original workflow: Amplified reference gene primers provided the basis for estimating nucleated cell counts. Sequenced by immunoSEQ multiplex PCR; TCRdb stores in-frame clones only, minus some. For V, J and clone size, that table is used; D and trimming come from the DNA. The data contain approximately 470,000 clones, approximately 83% of them singletons. The V end was cut by 7 bases, the J end by 1 base, with 18 bases between. Germline CDR1 reads MNHEY; CDR2 reads SMNVEV (reference sequence). The CDR3 length is 16 residues. The chain carries TRBV27 and TRBJ2-3, with D possibly being TRBD1 (5 bases). The sample consisted of peripheral blood. This TCR came from a human donor in a cohort sampled during active COVID-19. DNA of the CDR3: TGTGCCAGCACAGTGTTCTCAGGGTTGCGCACAGATACGCAGTATTTT. Its protein product is CASTVFSGLRTDTQYF.